These 10 T cell receptor beta chains were all obtained from the same sample, sequenced in a study of blood T cell repertoires in COVID-19. TCRdb's table, derived via immunoSEQ multiplex PCR, lists solely in-frame clones and lacks some. The repertoire consists of about 46,000 clones, with 87% occurring once and the leading ten covering more than 15%. Sequencing was performed on peripheral blood. The receptors were sampled from a human donor in a cohort sampled during active COVID-19.

The chain recombines TRBV6-5 with TRBJ2-7; 10 nucleotides line up with TRBD1. Germline V gene data show CDR1 as MNHEY and CDR2 as SVGAGI. After removal of 4 bases from V and 4 bases from J, the junction contained 7 bases not matched to a gene. This CDR3 has 15 residues. The CDR3 bases are TGTGCCAGCAGTTCCTCCCCGGGACAGGGGTACGAGCAGTACTTC. Amino acids: CASSSSPGQGYEQYF.

The sample holds one count of this clone. The CDR3 sequence: CASSRGLGNQPQHF. In nucleotides, the CDR3 is TGCGCCAGCTCCAGGGGGCTTGGCAATCAGCCCCAGCATTTT. The chain employs TRBV4-1 and TRBJ1-5; 8 bases align to TRBD1. CDR3 size: 14 residues. Germline-derived CDR1 and CDR2 are MGHRA and YSYEKL. V trimming: 8 bases; J trimming: 2 bases; junction bases outside the gene matches: 5.

J is TRBJ2-7 and V is TRBV6-5; no firm D call. V was cut by 6 bases and J by 4 bases, with 13 bases left in between. This CDR3 has 13 residues. The germline CDR1 and CDR2 sequences are MNHEY and SVGAGI. The CDR3 nucleotides read TGTGCCAGCAGACCCAAAAACATGTACGAGCAGTACTTC. Translated, it gives CASRPKNMYEQYF.

The chain uses TRBV11-2 and TRBJ1-4; D unresolved. V was cut by 6 bases and J by 8 bases, with 10 bases left in between. CDR3 length equals 12 residues. CDR1 and CDR2 (germline): SGHAT, FQNNGV. As DNA, the CDR3 is TGTGCCAGCAGGACACGACGAGAAAAACTGTTTTTT. Its protein is CASRTRREKLFF.

The gene calls are TRBV7-9 and TRBJ2-7; 7 positions agree with TRBD2. Looked up from germline, CDR1 is SEHNR and CDR2 is FQNEAQ (reference sequence). This CDR3 region has 17 residues. Unmatched junction bases numbered 15, after V lost 4 bases and J lost 3 bases. CDR3 nucleotides: TGTGCCAGCAGCTACCGACTAGCAGGAATGAATGACTACGAGCAGTACTTC. Translated, it gives CASSYRLAGMNDYEQYF.

V and J are TRBV30 and TRBJ2-7, with 9 bases lining up with TRBD1. The germline V gene encodes CDR1 GTSNPN and CDR2 SVGIG (reference sequence). The ends lost 2 bases at V and 4 bases at J; junction bases unmatched: 12. The CDR3 has 16 amino acids. Here the CDR3 reads CAWSRNRDRVRYEQYF. CDR3 coding DNA: TGTGCCTGGAGTAGAAACCGGGACAGGGTAAGGTACGAGCAGTACTTC.

This chain connects TRBV30 to TRBJ2-2; TRBD2 agrees at 8 bases. Germline trimming cut 5 bases from V and 2 bases from J; bases unmatched to any gene: 4. Germline V gene sequence: CDR1 GTSNPN, CDR2 SVGIG (reference sequence). The CDR3 runs 14 residues. CDR3 coding DNA: TGTGCCTGGTGTGCGGGGGGCAACACCGGGGAGCTGTTTTTT. Its protein product is CAWCAGGNTGELFF.

The chain carries TRBV7-3 and TRBJ1-1, with TRBD1 matching over 10 bases. The CDR3 has 13 amino acids. Germline loops: CDR1 SGHTA, CDR2 FQGTGA. V gave up 5 bases and J gave up 7 bases; unmatched junction bases: 4. CDR3 nucleotide sequence: TGTGCCAGCAGCGCTCGGGACAGGGGTGAAGCTTTCTTT. Translated: CASSARDRGEAFF.

The rearrangement joins TRBV4-1 to TRBJ1-4; unclear D gene. The CDR3 extends over 15 amino acids. V dropped 1 base and J dropped 0 bases, with 6 bases sitting between them. Germline values: CDR1 MGHRA, CDR2 YSYEKL. CDR3 residues: CASSQGSTTNEKLFF. CDR3 nucleotides: TGCGCCAGCAGCCAAGGCAGTACAACTAATGAAAAACTGTTTTTT.

The genes are TRBV21-1 and TRBJ1-2; TRBD1, the table's D call, was not compared with the DNA. TRBV21-1 is a pseudogene segment. This CDR3 is built from 15 residues. DNA for the CDR3: TGTGCCAGCAGCAGAGAAAGGACAGGGTCGGCCGGCTACACCTTC. As protein: CASSRERTGSAGYTF.